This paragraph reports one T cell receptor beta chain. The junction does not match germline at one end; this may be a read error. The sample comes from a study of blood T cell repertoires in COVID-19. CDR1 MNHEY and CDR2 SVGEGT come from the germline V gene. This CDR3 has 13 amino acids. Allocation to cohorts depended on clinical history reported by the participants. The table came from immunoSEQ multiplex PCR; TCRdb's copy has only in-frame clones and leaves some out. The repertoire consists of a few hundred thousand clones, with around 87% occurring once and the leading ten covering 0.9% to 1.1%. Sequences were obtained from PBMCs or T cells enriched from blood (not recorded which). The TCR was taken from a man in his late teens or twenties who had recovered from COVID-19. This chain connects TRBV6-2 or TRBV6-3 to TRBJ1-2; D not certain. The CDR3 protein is CASSYSPSRYNTF. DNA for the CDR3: TGTGCCAGCAGTTACTCCCCCAGCAGGTACAACACATTC.